These T cell receptor beta chains were read from a single sample in a study of T cell responses to AZD1222 COVID-19 vaccine. Sequenced by immunoSEQ multiplex PCR; TCRdb stores in-frame clones only, minus some. The sample yields around 97,000 clones, around 90% seen once. The sequenced sample was peripheral blood, obtained on day 0 of AZD1222 vaccination. The origin of the receptors is an adult in good health. The CDR3 runs from the conserved cysteine through the conserved F or W. The D gene is left open where the match is weak. A clone size is listed for some rows: how often the clone was seen (once, few, many), or a class if it is expanded.

D: TRBD2; size: .; J: TRBJ2-3; V: TRBV5-8; DNA: TGTGCCAGCAGCTGGGGACTAGCGACGAACACAGATACGCAGTATTTT; CDR3: CASSWGLATNTDTQYF
D: .; size: .; J: TRBJ1-3; V: TRBV7-9; DNA: TGTGCCAGCAGCGGGCCGGCTGGAAACACCATATATTTT; CDR3: CASSGPAGNTIYF
D: TRBD1; size: .; J: TRBJ2-7; V: TRBV12-3/TRBV12-4; DNA: TGTGCCAGCAATTACAGGGGTTTCGAGCAGTACTTC; CDR3: CASNYRGFEQYF
D: .; size: .; J: TRBJ2-1; V: TRBV18; DNA: TGTGCCAGCTCACCATTGACCCTGAACAATGAGCAGTTCTTC; CDR3: CASSPLTLNNEQFF
D: .; size: .; J: TRBJ2-7; V: TRBV11-3; DNA: TGTGCCAGCAGCTATGCAGAGTTTACCTACGAGCAGTACTTC; CDR3: CASSYAEFTYEQYF
D: .; size: .; J: TRBJ1-6; V: TRBV21-1; DNA: TGTGCCAGCAGCAAAGTTGGCGCCAGCGTTGCATCACCCCTCCACTTT; CDR3: CASSKVGASVASPLHF
D: .; size: .; J: TRBJ1-3; V: TRBV6-6; DNA: TGTGCCAGCAGCGAGGGGTCTGGAAACACCATATATTTT; CDR3: CASSEGSGNTIYF
D: .; size: .; J: TRBJ1-4; V: TRBV4-3; DNA: TGCGCCAGCAGCCAAGCATTGGGGTTCGGGACGGTTAATGAAAAACTGTTTTTT; CDR3: CASSQALGFGTVNEKLFF
D: TRBD2; size: .; J: TRBJ2-2; V: TRBV14; DNA: TGTGCCAGCAGCCACCCCCCCCGGCTAGCGGGAAACACCGGGGAGCTGTTTTTT; CDR3: CASSHPPRLAGNTGELFF
D: .; size: few; J: TRBJ1-5; V: TRBV28; DNA: TGTGCCAGCAGTTTAGGAGGAGACAATCAGCCCCAGCATTTT; CDR3: CASSLGGDNQPQHF
D: .; size: .; J: TRBJ1-4; V: TRBV7-2; DNA: TGTGCCAGCGGTCCCGGAATGGGTGAAAAACTGTTTTTT; CDR3: CASGPGMGEKLFF
D: .; size: few; J: TRBJ1-1; V: TRBV28; DNA: TGTGCCAGCAGTTTTAGGGGAATATCTGAAGCTTTCTTT; CDR3: CASSFRGISEAFF
D: .; size: .; J: TRBJ1-5; V: TRBV2; DNA: TGTGCCAGCAGCCGGGACACCAATCAGCCCCAGCATTTT; CDR3: CASSRDTNQPQHF
D: .; size: .; J: TRBJ1-1; V: TRBV24-1; DNA: TGTGCCACCAGAACTCGGGCCAACACTGAAGCTTTCTTT; CDR3: CATRTRANTEAFF
D: .; size: .; J: TRBJ2-7; V: TRBV7-6; DNA: TGTGCCAGCAGCCAGAGTCCGGGACAATTCTCCTACGAGCAGTACTTC; CDR3: CASSQSPGQFSYEQYF
D: .; size: .; J: TRBJ1-1; V: TRBV7-9; DNA: TGTGCCAGCAGCTCACAGGTTACGAACACTGAAGCTTTCTTT; CDR3: CASSSQVTNTEAFF
D: .; size: .; J: TRBJ2-2; V: TRBV19; DNA: TGTGCCAGTTGCCCAAGGGGCACCGGGGAGCTGTTTTTT; CDR3: CASCPRGTGELFF
D: .; size: .; J: TRBJ1-2; V: TRBV28; DNA: TGTGCCAGTCAGTCCAGTAACTATGGCTACACCTTC; CDR3: CASQSSNYGYTF
D: TRBD1; size: .; J: TRBJ2-6; V: TRBV19; DNA: TGTGCCAGTAGTAAACAGGGGTCGGGGGCCAACGTCCTGACTTTC; CDR3: CASSKQGSGANVLTF
D: TRBD1; size: .; J: TRBJ1-5; V: TRBV3-1/TRBV3-2; DNA: TGTGCCAGCAGCCAAGGGGGACAGTTCCGCAATCAGCCCCAGCATTTT; CDR3: CASSQGGQFRNQPQHF
D: .; size: .; J: TRBJ1-5; V: TRBV5-4; DNA: TGTGCCAGCAGCTTAGGCAGGGGAGGGAGCAATCAGCCCCAGCATTTT; CDR3: CASSLGRGGSNQPQHF
D: .; size: .; J: TRBJ1-1; V: TRBV7-9; DNA: TGTGCCAGCAGCTTTCAGGGGTCCAACACTGAAGCTTTCTTT; CDR3: CASSFQGSNTEAFF
D: .; size: .; J: TRBJ1-2; V: TRBV2; DNA: TGTGCCAGCAGTGTTAGGCAGGGCCCTGGCTACACCTTC; CDR3: CASSVRQGPGYTF
D: .; size: .; J: TRBJ2-7; V: TRBV24-1; DNA: TGTGCCACCAGAGGGGGGAGCGCCTACGAGCAGTACTTC; CDR3: CATRGGSAYEQYF
D: .; size: .; J: TRBJ2-7; V: TRBV6-6; DNA: TGTGCCAGCAGTTCCCCCACCCATACGATTGGTGAGCAGTACTTC; CDR3: CASSSPTHTIGEQYF